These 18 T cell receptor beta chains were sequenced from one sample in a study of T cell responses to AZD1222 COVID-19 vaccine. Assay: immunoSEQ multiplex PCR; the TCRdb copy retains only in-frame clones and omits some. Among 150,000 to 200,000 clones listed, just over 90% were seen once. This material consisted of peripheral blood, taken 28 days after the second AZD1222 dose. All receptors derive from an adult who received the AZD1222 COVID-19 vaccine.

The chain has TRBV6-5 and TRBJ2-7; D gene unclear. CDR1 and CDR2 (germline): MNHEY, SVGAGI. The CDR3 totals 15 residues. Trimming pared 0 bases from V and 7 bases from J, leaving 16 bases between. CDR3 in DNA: TGTGCCAGCAGTTACTCCCCTCCGGGTCTTACAGAGCAGTACTTC. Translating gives CASSYSPPGLTEQYF.

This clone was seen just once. CDR3 DNA: TGCGCCAGCAGCCCGACAGACAATAATTCACCCCTCCACTTT. Amino acids: CASSPTDNNSPLHF. The V gene is TRBV5-1, the J gene TRBJ1-6; weak D call: TRBD1 (5 bases). The CDR3 has 14 amino acids. CDR1 is SGHRS, CDR2 YFSETQ, per germline. V was pared by 4 bases and J by 5 bases, with 10 bases between.

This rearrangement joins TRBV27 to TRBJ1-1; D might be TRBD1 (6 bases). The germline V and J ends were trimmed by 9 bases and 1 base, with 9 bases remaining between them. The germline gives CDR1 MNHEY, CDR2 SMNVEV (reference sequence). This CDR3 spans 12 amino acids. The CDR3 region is CARLGGNTEAFF. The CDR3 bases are TGTGCCAGACTAGGGGGGAACACTGAAGCTTTCTTT.

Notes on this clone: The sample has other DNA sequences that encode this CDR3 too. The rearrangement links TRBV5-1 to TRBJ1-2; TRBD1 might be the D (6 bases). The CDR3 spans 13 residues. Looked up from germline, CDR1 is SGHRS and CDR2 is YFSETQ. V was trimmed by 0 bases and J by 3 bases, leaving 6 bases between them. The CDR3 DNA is TGCGCCAGCAGCTTGGACAGGGACTATGGCTACACCTTC. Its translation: CASSLDRDYGYTF.

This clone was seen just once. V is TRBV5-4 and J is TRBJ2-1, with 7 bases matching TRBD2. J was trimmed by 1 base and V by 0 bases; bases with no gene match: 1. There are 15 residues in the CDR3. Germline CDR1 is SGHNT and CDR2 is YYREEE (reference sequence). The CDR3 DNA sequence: TGTGCCAGCAGCTTGGAGCGGGAATCCTACAATGAGCAGTTCTTC. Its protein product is CASSLERESYNEQFF.

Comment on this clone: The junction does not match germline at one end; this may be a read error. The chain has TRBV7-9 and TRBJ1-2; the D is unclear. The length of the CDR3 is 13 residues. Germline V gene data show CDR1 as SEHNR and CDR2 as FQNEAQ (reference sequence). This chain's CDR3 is CASGLEGHYGYTF. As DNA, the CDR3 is TGTGCCAGCGGCTTAGAGGGCCACTATGGCTACACCTTC.

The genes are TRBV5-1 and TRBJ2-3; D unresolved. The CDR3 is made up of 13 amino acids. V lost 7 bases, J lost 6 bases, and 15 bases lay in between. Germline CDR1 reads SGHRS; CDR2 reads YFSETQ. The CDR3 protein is CASRPYTGDTQYF. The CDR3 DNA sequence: TGCGCCAGCCGACCCTACACCGGGGATACGCAGTATTTT.

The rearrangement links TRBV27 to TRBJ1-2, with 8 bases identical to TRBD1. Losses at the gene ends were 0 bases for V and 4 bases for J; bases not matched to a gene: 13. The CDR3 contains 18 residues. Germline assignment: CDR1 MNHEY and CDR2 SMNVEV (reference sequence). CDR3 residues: CASSLSVGGPGGSYGYTF. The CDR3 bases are TGTGCCAGCAGTTTATCCGTCGGGGGGCCAGGGGGCAGCTATGGCTACACCTTC.

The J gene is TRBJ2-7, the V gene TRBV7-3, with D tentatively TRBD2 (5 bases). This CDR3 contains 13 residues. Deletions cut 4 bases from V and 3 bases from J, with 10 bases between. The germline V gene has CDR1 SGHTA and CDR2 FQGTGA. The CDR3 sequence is CASSSNRGYEQYF. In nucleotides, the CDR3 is TGTGCCAGCAGCTCCAATCGGGGCTACGAGCAGTACTTC.

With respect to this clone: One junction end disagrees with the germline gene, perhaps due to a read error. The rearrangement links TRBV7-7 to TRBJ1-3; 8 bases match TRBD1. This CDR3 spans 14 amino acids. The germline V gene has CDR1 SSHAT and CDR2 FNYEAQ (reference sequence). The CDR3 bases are TGTGCTAGCAGCCCGGACAGGGTTGGAAACACCATATATTTT. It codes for CASSPDRVGNTIYF.

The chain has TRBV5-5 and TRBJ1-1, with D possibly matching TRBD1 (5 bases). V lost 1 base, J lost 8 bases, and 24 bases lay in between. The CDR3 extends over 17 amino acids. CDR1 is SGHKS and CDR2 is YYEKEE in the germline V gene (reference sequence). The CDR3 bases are TGTGCCAGCAGCTTGTTACGGGGGGAAGGCTTGAGACCCGAAGCTTTCTTT. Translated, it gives CASSLLRGEGLRPEAFF.

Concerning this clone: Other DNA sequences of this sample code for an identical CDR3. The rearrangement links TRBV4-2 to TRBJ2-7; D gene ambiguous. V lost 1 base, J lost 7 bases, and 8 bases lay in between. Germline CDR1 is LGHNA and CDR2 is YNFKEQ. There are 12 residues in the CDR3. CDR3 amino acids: CASSQVGNEQYF. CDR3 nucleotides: TGTGCCAGCAGCCAAGTGGGAAATGAGCAGTACTTC.

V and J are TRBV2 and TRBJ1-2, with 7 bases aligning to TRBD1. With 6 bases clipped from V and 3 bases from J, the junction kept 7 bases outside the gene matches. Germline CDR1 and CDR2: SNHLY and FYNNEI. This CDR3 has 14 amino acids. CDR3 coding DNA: TGTGCCAGCAGGACAGGGTCTAATGACTATGGCTACACCTTC. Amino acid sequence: CASRTGSNDYGYTF. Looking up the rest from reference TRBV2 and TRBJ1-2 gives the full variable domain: EPEVTQTPSHQVTQMGQEVILRCVPISNHLYFYWYRQILGQKVEFLVSFYNNEISEKSEIFDDQFSVERPDGSNFTLKIRSTKLEDSAMYFCASRTGSNDYGYTFGSGTRLTVV.

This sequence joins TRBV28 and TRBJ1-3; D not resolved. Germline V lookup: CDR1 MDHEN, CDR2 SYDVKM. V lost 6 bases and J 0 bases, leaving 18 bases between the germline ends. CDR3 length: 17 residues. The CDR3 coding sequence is TGTGCCAGCAGGTCCGCGATGATTTTCTTCTCTGGAAACACCATATATTTT. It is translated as CASRSAMIFFSGNTIYF.

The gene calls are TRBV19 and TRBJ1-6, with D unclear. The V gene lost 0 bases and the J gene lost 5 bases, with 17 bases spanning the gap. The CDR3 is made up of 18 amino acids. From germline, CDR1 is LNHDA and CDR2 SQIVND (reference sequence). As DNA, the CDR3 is TGTGCCAGTAGTATAGACGCTGTGAACGTCGCGAATAATTCACCCCTCCACTTT. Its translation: CASSIDAVNVANNSPLHF. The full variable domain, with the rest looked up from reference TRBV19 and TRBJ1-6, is DGGITQSPKYLFRKEGQNVTLSCEQNLNHDAMYWYRQDPGQGLRLIYYSQIVNDFQKGDIAEGYSVSREKKESFPLTVTSAQKNPTAFYLCASSIDAVNVANNSPLHFGNGTRLTVT.

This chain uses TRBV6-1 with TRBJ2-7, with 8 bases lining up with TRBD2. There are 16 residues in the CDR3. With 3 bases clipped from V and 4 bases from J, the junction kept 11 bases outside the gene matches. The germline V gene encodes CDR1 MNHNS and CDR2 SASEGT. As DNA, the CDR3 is TGTGCCAGCAGTGATAGAGGGCTAGCGGGTCGGTACGAGCAGTACTTC. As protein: CASSDRGLAGRYEQYF.

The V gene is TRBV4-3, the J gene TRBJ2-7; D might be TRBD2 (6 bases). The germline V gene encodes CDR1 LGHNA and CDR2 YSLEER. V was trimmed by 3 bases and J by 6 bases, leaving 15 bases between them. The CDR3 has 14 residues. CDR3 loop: CASSQEGRRGEQYF. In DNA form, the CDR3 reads TGCGCCAGCAGCCAGGAGGGACGGCGAGGCGAGCAGTACTTC.

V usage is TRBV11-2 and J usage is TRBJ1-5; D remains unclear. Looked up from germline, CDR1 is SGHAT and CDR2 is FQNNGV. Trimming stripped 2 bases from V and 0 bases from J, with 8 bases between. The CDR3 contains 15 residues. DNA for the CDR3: TGTGCCAGCAGCTTAAATACGGGTAGCAATCAGCCCCAGCATTTT. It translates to CASSLNTGSNQPQHF.